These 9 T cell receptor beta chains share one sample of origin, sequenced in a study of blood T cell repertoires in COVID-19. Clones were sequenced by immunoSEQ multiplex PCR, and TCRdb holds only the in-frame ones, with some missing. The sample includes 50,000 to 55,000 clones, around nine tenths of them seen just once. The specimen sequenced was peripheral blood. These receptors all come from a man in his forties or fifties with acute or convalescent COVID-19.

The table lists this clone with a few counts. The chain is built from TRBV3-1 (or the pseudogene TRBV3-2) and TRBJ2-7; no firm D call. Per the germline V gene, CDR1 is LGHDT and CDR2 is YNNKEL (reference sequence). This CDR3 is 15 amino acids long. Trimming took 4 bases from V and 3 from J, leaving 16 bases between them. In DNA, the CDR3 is TGTGCCAGCAGCCCCCGAGGAAGGCCCAACTACGAGCAGTACTTC. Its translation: CASSPRGRPNYEQYF.

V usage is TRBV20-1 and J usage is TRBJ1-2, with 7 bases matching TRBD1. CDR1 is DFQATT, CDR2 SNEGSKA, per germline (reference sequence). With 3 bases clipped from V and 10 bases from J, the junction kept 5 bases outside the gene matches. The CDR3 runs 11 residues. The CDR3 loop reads CSASHTGVYTF. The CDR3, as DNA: TGCAGTGCTAGTCACACAGGGGTCTACACCTTC.

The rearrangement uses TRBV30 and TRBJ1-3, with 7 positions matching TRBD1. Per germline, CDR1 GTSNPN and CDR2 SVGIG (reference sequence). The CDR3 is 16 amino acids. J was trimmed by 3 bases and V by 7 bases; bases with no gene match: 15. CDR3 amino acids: CASSRGRGRVGNTIYF. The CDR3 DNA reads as TGTGCCTCCTCCCGGGGTAGGGGGCGCGTTGGAAACACCATATATTTT.

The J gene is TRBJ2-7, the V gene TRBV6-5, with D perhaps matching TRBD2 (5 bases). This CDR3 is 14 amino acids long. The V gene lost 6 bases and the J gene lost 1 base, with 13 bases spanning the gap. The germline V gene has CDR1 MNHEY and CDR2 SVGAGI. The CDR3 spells CASSLGPGSYEQYF. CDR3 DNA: TGTGCCAGCAGCCTGGGCCCGGGGTCCTACGAGCAGTACTTC.

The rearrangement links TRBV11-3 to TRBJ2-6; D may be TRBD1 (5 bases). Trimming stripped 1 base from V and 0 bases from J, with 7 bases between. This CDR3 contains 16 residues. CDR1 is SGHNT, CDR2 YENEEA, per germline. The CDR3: CASSLGQGSGANVLTF. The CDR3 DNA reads TGTGCCAGCAGCTTAGGCCAGGGCTCTGGGGCCAACGTCCTGACTTTC.

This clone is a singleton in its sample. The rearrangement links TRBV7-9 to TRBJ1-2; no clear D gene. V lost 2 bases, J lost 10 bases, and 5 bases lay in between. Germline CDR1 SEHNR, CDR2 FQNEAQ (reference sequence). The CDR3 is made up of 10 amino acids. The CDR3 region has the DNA TGTGCCAGCAGCTTACCCGTCTACACCTTC. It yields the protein CASSLPVYTF.

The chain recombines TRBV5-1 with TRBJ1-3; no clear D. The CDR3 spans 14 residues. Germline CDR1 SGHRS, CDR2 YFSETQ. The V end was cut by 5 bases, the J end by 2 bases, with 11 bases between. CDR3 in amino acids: CASRVENPGNTIYF. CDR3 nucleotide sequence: TGCGCCAGCAGGGTCGAGAATCCTGGAAACACCATATATTTT.

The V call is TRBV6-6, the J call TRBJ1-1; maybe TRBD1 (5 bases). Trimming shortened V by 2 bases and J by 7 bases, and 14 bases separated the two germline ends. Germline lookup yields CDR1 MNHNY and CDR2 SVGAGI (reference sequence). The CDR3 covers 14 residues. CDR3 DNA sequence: TGTGCCAGCAGTTACCTACAGGACTACGGTGAAGCTTTCTTT. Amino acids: CASSYLQDYGEAFF.

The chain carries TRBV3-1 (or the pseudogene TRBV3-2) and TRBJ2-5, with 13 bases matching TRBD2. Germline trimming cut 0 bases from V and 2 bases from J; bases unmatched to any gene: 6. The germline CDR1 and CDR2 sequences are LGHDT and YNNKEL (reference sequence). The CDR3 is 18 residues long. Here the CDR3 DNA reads TGTGCCAGCAGCCAAGATAGGGGACTAGCGGGAAGGCAAGAGACCCAGTACTTC. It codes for CASSQDRGLAGRQETQYF.